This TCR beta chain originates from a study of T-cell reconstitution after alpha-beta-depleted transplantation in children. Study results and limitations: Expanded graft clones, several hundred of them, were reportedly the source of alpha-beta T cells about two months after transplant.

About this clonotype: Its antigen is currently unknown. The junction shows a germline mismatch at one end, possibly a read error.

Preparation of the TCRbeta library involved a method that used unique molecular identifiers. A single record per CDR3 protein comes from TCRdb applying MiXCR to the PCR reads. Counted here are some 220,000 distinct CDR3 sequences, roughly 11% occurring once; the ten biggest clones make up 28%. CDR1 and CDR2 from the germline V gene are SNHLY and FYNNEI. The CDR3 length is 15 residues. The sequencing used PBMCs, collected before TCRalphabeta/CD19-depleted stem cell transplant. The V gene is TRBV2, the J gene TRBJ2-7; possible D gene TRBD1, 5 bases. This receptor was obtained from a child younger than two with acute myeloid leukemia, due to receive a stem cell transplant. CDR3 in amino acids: CAGSVAQAGIYEQYF. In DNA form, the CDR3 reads TGTGCCGGCAGTGTCGCCCAGGCAGGGATCTACGAGCAGTACTTC. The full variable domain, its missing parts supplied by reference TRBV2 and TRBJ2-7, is EPEVTQTPSHQVTQMGQEVILRCVPISNHLYFYWYRQILGQKVEFLVSFYNNEISEKSEIFDDQFSVERPDGSNFTLKIRSTKLEDSAMYFCAGSVAQAGIYEQYFGPGTRLTVT.